This entry describes one TCR beta chain. Its specificity is not known. The data were obtained in a study of cytomegalovirus exposure and HLA in healthy donors. The study's findings and limits: Analysis performed later showed TCR beta chains linked to HLA being more clonally expanded than equally common others. Association of about 17,000 TCR beta sequences with HLA alleles was found at 0.05 false discovery rate in a later analysis.

V was pared by 6 bases and J by 3 bases, with 7 bases of the junction left unmatched. CDR1 and CDR2 (germline): LNHDA, SQIVND (reference sequence). The CDR3 consists of 14 residues. In the PCR, 60 Vbeta and 13 Jbeta primers were used. TCRdb's copy holds only in-frame clones and misses some; the assay was immunoSEQ multiplex PCR. Of 150,000 to 200,000 clones listed, over 75% are singletons. The V and J genes are TRBV19 and TRBJ1-1, with 7 bases matching TRBD1. The source of this sequence is a woman aged 25 to 45 in good health and CMV-seronegative. The sample taken for sequencing was PBMCs. In DNA, the CDR3 is TGTGCCAGTAGCGCGGGACAGTTCGACACTGAAGCTTTCTTT. Amino acids: CASSAGQFDTEAFF.